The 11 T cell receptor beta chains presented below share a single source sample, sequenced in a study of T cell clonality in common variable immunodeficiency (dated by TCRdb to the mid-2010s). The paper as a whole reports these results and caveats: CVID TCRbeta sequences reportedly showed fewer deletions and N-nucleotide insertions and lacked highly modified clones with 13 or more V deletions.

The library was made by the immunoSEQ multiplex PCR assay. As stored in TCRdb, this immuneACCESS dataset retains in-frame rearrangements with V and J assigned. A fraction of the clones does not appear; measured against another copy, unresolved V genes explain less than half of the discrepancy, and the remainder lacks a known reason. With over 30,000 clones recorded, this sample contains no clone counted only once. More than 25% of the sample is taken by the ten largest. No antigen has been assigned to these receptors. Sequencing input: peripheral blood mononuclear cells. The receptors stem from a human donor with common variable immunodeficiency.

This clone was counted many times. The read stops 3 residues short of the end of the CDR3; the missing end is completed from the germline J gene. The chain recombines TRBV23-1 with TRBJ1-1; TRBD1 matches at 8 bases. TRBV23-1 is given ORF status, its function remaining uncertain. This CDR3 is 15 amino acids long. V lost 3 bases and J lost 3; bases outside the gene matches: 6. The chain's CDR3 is CASSQSRGRDTEAFF. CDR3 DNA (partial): TGCGCCAGCAGTCAGAGCAGGGGGCGCGACACTGAA.

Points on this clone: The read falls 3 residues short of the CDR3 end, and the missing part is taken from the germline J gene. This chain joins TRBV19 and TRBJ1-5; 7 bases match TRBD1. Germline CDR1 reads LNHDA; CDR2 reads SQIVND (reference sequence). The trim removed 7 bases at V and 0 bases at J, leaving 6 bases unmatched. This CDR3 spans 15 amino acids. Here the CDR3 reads CASMDRFYSNQPQHF. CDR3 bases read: TGTGCCAGTATGGACAGGTTTTATAGCAATCAGCCC.

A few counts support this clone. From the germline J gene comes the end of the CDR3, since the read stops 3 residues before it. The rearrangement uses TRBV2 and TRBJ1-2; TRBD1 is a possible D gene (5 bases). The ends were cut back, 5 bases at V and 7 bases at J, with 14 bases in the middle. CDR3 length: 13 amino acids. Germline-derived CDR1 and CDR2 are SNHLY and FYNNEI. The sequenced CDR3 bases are TGTGCCAGCAGTTACAGGCAGGGTGGTGGC. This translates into CASSYRQGGG. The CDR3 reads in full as CASSYRQGGGYTF.

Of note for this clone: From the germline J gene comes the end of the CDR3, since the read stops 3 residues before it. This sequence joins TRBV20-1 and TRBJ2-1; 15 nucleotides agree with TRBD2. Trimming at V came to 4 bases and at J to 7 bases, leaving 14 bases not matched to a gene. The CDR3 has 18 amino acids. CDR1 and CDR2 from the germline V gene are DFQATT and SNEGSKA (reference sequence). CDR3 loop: CSAIDRRTSGRALNEQFF. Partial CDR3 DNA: TGCAGTGCTATAGACAGAAGGACTAGCGGGAGGGCCTTAAATGAG.

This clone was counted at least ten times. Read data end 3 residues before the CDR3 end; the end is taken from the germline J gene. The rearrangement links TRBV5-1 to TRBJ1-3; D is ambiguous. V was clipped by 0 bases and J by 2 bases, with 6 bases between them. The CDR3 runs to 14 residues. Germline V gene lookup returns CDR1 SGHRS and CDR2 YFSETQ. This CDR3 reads CASSLGAAGNTIYF. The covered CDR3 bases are TGCGCCAGCAGCTTGGGGGCAGCTGGAAACACC.

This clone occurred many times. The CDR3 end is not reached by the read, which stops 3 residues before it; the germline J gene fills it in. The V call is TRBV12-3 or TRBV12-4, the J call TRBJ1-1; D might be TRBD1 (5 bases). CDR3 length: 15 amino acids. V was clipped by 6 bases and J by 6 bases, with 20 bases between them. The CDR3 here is CASRPTGTGGSEAFF. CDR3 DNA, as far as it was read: TGTGCCAGCAGACCCACCGGGACTGGGGGTTCTGAA.

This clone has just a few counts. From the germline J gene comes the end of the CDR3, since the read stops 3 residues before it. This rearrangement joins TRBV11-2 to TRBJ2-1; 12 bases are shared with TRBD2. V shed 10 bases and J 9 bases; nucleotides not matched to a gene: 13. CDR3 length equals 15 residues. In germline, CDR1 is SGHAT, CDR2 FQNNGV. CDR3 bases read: TGTGCCACCACGGGGCTAGCGGGAGGGCCGGGTGAG. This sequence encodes CATTGLAGGPGE. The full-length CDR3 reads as CATTGLAGGPGEQFF. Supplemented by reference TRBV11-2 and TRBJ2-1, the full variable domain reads EAGVAQSPRYKIIEKRQSVAFWCNPISGHATLYWYQQILGQGPKLLIQFQNNGVVDDSQLPKDRFSAERLKGVDSTLKIQPAKLEDSAVYLCATTGLAGGPGEQFFGPGTRLTVL.

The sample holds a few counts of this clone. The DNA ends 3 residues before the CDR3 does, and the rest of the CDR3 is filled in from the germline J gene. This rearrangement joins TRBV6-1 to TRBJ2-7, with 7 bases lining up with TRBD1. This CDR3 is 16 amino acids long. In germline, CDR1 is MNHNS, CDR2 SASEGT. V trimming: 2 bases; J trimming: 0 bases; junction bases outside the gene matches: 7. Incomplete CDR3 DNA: TGTGCCAGCAGTGAAACCCGGACAGGTAACTCCTACGAG. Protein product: CASSETRTGNSYE. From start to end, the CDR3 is CASSETRTGNSYEQYF.

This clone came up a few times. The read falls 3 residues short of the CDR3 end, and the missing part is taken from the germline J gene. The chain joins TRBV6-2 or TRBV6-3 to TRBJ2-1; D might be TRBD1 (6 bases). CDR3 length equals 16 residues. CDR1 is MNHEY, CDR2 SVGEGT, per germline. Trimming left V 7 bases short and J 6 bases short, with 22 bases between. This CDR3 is CASIGLRDPRGNEQFF. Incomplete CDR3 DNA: TGTGCCAGCATAGGGCTCCGGGACCCCAGGGGCAATGAG.

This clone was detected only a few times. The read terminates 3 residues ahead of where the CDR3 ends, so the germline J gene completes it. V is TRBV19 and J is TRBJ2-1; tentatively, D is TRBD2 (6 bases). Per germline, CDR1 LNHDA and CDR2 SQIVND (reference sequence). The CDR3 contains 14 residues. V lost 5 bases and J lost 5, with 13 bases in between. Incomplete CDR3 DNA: TGTGCCAGTAGTTGGCGGGGAGGCCACAATGAG. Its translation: CASSWRGGHNE. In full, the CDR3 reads CASSWRGGHNEQFF.

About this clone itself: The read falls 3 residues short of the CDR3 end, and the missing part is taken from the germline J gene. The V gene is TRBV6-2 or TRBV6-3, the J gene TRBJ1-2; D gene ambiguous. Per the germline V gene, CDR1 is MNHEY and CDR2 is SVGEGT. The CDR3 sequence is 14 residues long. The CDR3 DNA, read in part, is TGTGCCAGCAGTTACAGGATTTTAGCGGCTGAG. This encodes CASSYRILAAE. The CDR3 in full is CASSYRILAAEYTF.